The 19 T cell receptor beta chains presented below share a single source sample, sequenced in a study of CD8+CD57+ T cells in acquired aplastic anemia (dated by TCRdb to 2016 to 2019). Flow cytometry had shown CD8+CD57+ cell expansion in the patients selected for sequencing. Sequencing was performed on an Illumina HiSeq 2000. Genomic DNA served as template for TCR beta VDJ combination and CDR3 sequence profiling. TCRdb trimmed public reads at Q25 via fastp, called clones via MiXCR and kept in-frame beta chains. Rows with a matching CDR3 protein are joined into one entry that keeps the most common DNA and genes. The sample has 250,000 or so distinct CDR3 sequences on record, more than 40% of them singletons. 7% to 9.5% of the sample belongs to the ten largest clones. The sample comprised sorted CD4+, CD8+, or CD8+CD57+ T cells (not recorded which) from PBMCs. Receptors were obtained from a human donor with aplastic anemia.

This clonotype was seen a handful of times. The chain combines TRBV2 with TRBJ1-6, with TRBD1 matching over 9 bases. From germline, CDR1 is SNHLY and CDR2 FYNNEI. The junction had 9 bases not matched to a gene; V was cut back by 8 bases and J by 7 bases. The CDR3 extends over 15 amino acids. The CDR3 DNA is TGTGCCAGCGGCCCGCTGGGACAGGGAAATTCACCCCTCCACTTT. The encoded protein is CASGPLGQGNSPLHF.

The rearrangement links TRBV3-1 to TRBJ2-5; weak D call: TRBD2 (5 bases). The CDR3 contains 14 residues. Germline CDR1 reads LGHDT; CDR2 reads YNNKEL (reference sequence). V lost 3 bases, J lost 5 bases, and 13 bases lay in between. The CDR3 bases are TGTGCCAGCAGCCAGGGAGAGGGTTTGGAGACCCAGTACTTC. This translates into CASSQGEGLETQYF.

V is TRBV7-9 and J is TRBJ2-7, with 9 bases identical to TRBD2. The germline gives CDR1 SEHNR, CDR2 FQNEAQ (reference sequence). This CDR3 has 15 residues. J was trimmed by 5 bases and V by 4 bases; bases with no gene match: 9. The DNA for the CDR3 is TGTGCCAGCAGCTCGCCGGGACTAGCTTCCCACGAGCAGTACTTC. Its protein is CASSSPGLASHEQYF.

This clonotype was recorded many times. V gene TRBV7-6 combines with J gene TRBJ1-1; no clear D gene. The length of the CDR3 is 12 residues. CDR1 SGHVS and CDR2 FNYEAQ come from the germline V gene. Trimming took 5 bases from V and 4 from J, leaving 8 bases between them. CDR3 region: CASSRSGTEAFF. CDR3 DNA sequence: TGTGCCAGCAGCAGATCTGGCACTGAAGCTTTCTTT.

V and J are TRBV7-9 and TRBJ1-3; TRBD1 matches at 7 bases. The J segment lost 1 base and the V segment lost 1 base, leaving 16 bases of the junction unmatched. The CDR3 runs to 20 residues. Germline CDR1 SEHNR, CDR2 FQNEAQ (reference sequence). This CDR3 is CASSLGGGQRCCLSGNTIYF. The CDR3 DNA follows: TGTGCCAGCAGCTTAGGTGGGGGACAGAGGTGTTGCTTATCTGGAAACACCATATATTTT. Variable domain in full (rest from reference TRBV7-9 and TRBJ1-3): DTGVSQNPRHKITKRGQNVTFRCDPISEHNRLYWYRQTLGQGPEFLTYFQNEAQLEKSRLLSDRFSAERPKGSFSTLEIQRTEQGDSAMYLCASSLGGGQRCCLSGNTIYFGEGSWLTVV.

Regarding this clonotype: This may stem from a read error, because a much larger clone lies one nucleotide away. The gene calls are TRBV5-1 and TRBJ2-2; D might be TRBD1 or TRBD2, each matching 5 bases. The CDR3 spans 16 residues. Germline loops: CDR1 SGHRS, CDR2 YFSETQ. In nucleotides, the CDR3 is TGCGCCAGCAGCCTAACTAATCTACGGGGCACCGGGGAGCCGTTTTTT. Translating gives CASSLTNLRGTGEPFF.

This sequence joins TRBV7-3 and TRBJ2-2, with D hard to call. Per the germline V gene, CDR1 is SGHTA and CDR2 is FQGTGA. This CDR3 comprises 14 residues. V was clipped by 0 bases and J by 2 bases, with 4 bases between them. CDR3 amino acids: CASSLTENTGELFF. The CDR3 nucleotides are TGTGCCAGCAGCTTAACGGAAAACACCGGGGAGCTGTTTTTT.

This clonotype was counted only a few times. J is TRBJ1-4 and V is TRBV5-4, with 10 bases identical to TRBD1. Unmatched junction bases numbered 12, after V lost 5 bases and J lost 5 bases. The CDR3 extends over 17 amino acids. CDR1 is SGHNT and CDR2 is YYREEE in the germline V gene (reference sequence). This CDR3 is CASSQVPGQGRNEKLFF. CDR3 DNA: TGTGCCAGCAGTCAAGTCCCGGGACAGGGGCGGAATGAAAAACTGTTTTTT.

This clonotype came up once. V is TRBV10-2 and J is TRBJ2-7; the D gene is possibly TRBD1 (6 bases). The germline V gene has CDR1 WSHSY and CDR2 SAAADI. The CDR3 sequence is 15 residues long. Between the trimmed V and J ends, which lost 3 bases and 2 bases, there was a span of 14 bases. The CDR3 DNA sequence: TGCGCCAGCAGTGAAACAGGGACATCGACCTACGAGCAGTACTTC. Translating it yields CASSETGTSTYEQYF.

CDR3 sequence: CASSPRGGLNIQYF. CDR3 DNA sequence: TGTGCCAGCAGTCCACGGGGGGGTCTGAACATTCAGTACTTC. The J gene is TRBJ2-4, the V gene TRBV27, with 8 nucleotides matching TRBD2. Per the germline V gene, CDR1 is MNHEY and CDR2 is SMNVEV (reference sequence). The CDR3 covers 14 residues. Losses at the gene ends were 5 bases for V and 7 bases for J; bases not matched to a gene: 7.

This sequence joins TRBV30 and TRBJ2-7; the match to TRBD1 covers 7 bases. Germline values: CDR1 GTSNPN, CDR2 SVGIG (reference sequence). V lost 1 base, J lost 5 bases, and 5 bases stayed unmatched. The CDR3 is 13 residues long. In DNA form, the CDR3 reads TGTGCCTGGAGTGATACAGGGGAAGACGAGCAGTACTTC. Its translation: CAWSDTGEDEQYF. The entire variable domain, with the rest obtained from reference TRBV30 and TRBJ2-7, is as follows: SQTIHQWPATLVQPVGSPLSLECTVEGTSNPNLYWYRQAAGRGLQLLFYSVGIGQISSEVPQNLSASRPQDRQFILSSKKLLLSDSGFYLCAWSDTGEDEQYFGPGTRLTVT.

This rearrangement joins TRBV27 to TRBJ2-7; 7 bases agree with TRBD1. With V trimmed by 0 bases and J by 4 bases, 6 bases remained unmatched. Germline CDR1 is MNHEY and CDR2 is SMNVEV (reference sequence). The length of the CDR3 is 15 residues. CDR3 sequence reads: CASSLSFTGAYEQYF. The CDR3 nucleotides are TGTGCCAGCAGTTTATCGTTTACAGGGGCGTACGAGCAGTACTTC.

This clonotype was counted at least ten times. The chain combines TRBV9 with TRBJ2-2; no definite D call. CDR1 and CDR2 (germline): SGDLS, YYNGEE. V was shortened by 0 bases and J by 4 bases, with 7 bases between the two germline ends. CDR3 length: 14 residues. The CDR3 DNA reads TGTGCCAGCAGCGTAGAGGGCGTCACCGGGGAGCTGTTTTTT. As protein: CASSVEGVTGELFF.

V gene TRBV20-1 combines with J gene TRBJ2-5; 8 bases line up with TRBD1. The CDR3 sequence is 12 residues long. Germline V CDR1 and CDR2: DFQATT, SNEGSKA (reference sequence). J was trimmed by 5 bases and V by 6 bases; bases with no gene match: 5. The CDR3 DNA sequence: TGCAGTGCATTCAGGGGGCAGGAGACCCAGTACTTC. Protein product: CSAFRGQETQYF.

This clonotype showed up many times. The genes are TRBV11-3 and TRBJ2-1; 10 bases line up with TRBD2. Per germline, CDR1 SGHNT and CDR2 YENEEA. This CDR3 contains 13 residues. Trimming cost V 5 bases and J 7 bases; bases outside gene matches: 2. CDR3 in DNA: TGTGCCAGCAGCCGGGGACTAGCGAATGAGCAGTTCTTC. It yields the protein CASSRGLANEQFF.

This clonotype has just a few counts. This sequence may be a read error, since a much larger clone differs from it by one base. The V call is TRBV2, the J call TRBJ1-3, with D uncertain. Per the germline V gene, CDR1 is SNHLY and CDR2 is FYNNEI. The V and J ends lost 2 bases and 3 bases respectively, with 8 bases between them. The CDR3 is made up of 14 amino acids. The chain's CDR3 is CASSESIFGNTIYF. The DNA for the CDR3 is TGTGCCAGCAGTGAATCTATCTTTGGAAACACCATATATTTT.

Details on this clonotype: Lacking the conserved final phenylalanine or tryptophan, this CDR3 likely reflects a read error. It is unclear where the CDR3 begins or ends on the DNA, so no DNA is shown, and the CDR3 is as TCRdb lists it. V and J are TRBV20-1 and TRBJ2-7; no DNA check was done on the table's D call, TRBD2. The CDR3 numbers 11 amino acids, ends counted. Germline values: CDR1 DFQATT, CDR2 SNEGSKA (reference sequence). The CDR3 sequence is CSARDPLAGGL.

Details on this clonotype: A much larger clone differs from this one at a single base, so this may be a read error. V gene TRBV5-4 combines with J gene TRBJ2-7; TRBD2 might be the D (7 bases). The CDR3 runs 17 residues. Germline CDR1 and CDR2: SGHNT and YYREEE (reference sequence). The CDR3 loop is CASSFEGTTGGDLEQHF. CDR3 coding DNA: TGTGCCAGCAGCTTTGAAGGGACAACGGGGGGAGATTTGGAGCAGCACTTC. Looking up the rest from reference TRBV5-4 and TRBJ2-7 gives the full variable domain: ETGVTQSPTHLIKTRGQQVTLRCSSQSGHNTVSWYQQALGQGPQFIFQYYREEENGRGNFPPRFSGLQFPNYSSELNVNALELDDSALYLCASSFEGTTGGDLEQHFGPGTRLTVT.

This clonotype appeared many times. This chain uses TRBV10-2 with TRBJ1-3; D gene unclear. CDR1 and CDR2 from the germline V gene are WSHSY and SAAADI. This CDR3 has 15 residues. Deletions cut 0 bases from V and 0 bases from J, with 6 bases between. CDR3 sequence: CASSESKGSGNTIYF. The CDR3, as DNA: TGCGCCAGCAGTGAGTCGAAGGGCTCTGGAAACACCATATATTTT.